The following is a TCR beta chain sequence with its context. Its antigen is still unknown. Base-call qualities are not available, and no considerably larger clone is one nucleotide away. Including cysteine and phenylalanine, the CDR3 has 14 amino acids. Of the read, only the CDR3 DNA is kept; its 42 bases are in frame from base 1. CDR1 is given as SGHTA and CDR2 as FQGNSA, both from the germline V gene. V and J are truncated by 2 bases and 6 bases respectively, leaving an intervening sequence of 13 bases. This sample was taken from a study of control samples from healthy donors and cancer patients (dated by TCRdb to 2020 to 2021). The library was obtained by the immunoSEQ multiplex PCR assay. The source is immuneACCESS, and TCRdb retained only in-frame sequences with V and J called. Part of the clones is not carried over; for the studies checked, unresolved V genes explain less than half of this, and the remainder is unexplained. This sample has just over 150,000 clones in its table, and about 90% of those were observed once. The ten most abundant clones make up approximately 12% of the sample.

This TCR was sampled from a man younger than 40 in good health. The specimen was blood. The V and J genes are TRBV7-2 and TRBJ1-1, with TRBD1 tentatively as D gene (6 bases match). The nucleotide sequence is TGTGCCAGCAGCTTACTACAGGGAAATGCTGAAGCTTTCTTT. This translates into CASSLLQGNAEAFF. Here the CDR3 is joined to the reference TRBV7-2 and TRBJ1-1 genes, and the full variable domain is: GAGVSQSPSNKVTEKGKDVELRCDPISGHTALYWYRQSLGQGLEFLIYFQGNSAPDKSGLPSDRFSAERTGGSVSTLTIQRTQQEDSAVYLCASSLLQGNAEAFFGQGTRLTVV.